These T cell receptor beta chains were read from a single sample in a study of identical twins. A single record per CDR3 protein comes from TCRdb applying MiXCR to the 5' RACE reads. This sample carries hundreds of thousands of distinct CDR3 sequences, approximately 22% of them seen once, and the ten largest clones take about 4.5%. These records were also assigned to another study, of T cells expressing NK-cell markers.

Sample: PBMCs. Receptor source: a woman younger than 35 in good health. Each CDR3 is given with its conserved first and last residue. D genes are given only for firm matches. The size of a clone is reported for some rows only, either as once, few or many, or as a class for expanded clones.

v_gene	j_gene	d_gene	abundance	CDR3nt	CDR3aa
TRBV29-1	TRBJ2-5	NA	many	TGCAGCGTGCTCTCGGGGCCCGAGACCCAGTACTTC	CSVLSGPETQYF
TRBV5-1	TRBJ1-1	NA	NA	TGCGCCAGCAGCTTGGGACAAGGGGTCGGTGAAGCTTTCTTT	CASSLGQGVGEAFF
TRBV11-3	TRBJ2-7	NA	few	TGTGCCAGCAGCTTAGGGGAACGCCGGTACTTC	CASSLGERRYF
TRBV9	TRBJ2-2	NA	many	TGTGCCAGCAGCTCATCCGGGGAGCTGTTTTTT	CASSSSGELFF
TRBV3-1	TRBJ1-2	NA	many	TGTGCCAGCTCGGAGGGGAACTATGGCTACACCTTC	CASSEGNYGYTF
TRBV12-3/TRBV12-4	TRBJ1-5	TRBD1	NA	TGTGCCAGCAGTTTCAGGACAGGGACGGGCCAGCCCCAGCATTTT	CASSFRTGTGQPQHF
TRBV2	TRBJ2-5	NA	NA	TGTGCCAGGGGACGGATCCAAGAGACCCAGTACTTC	CARGRIQETQYF
TRBV9	TRBJ2-3	NA	few	TGTGCCAGCAGCGTAGTTAGTAGTCCCCCAGATACGCAGTATTTT	CASSVVSSPPDTQYF
TRBV11-2	TRBJ1-2	NA	few	TGTGCCAGCAGCCCACAGCAAGACTATGGCTACACCTTC	CASSPQQDYGYTF
TRBV7-2	TRBJ2-7	TRBD1	NA	TGTGCCAGCAGCCGTATACCGACAGGGCCCTACGAGCAGTACTTC	CASSRIPTGPYEQYF
TRBV29-1	TRBJ2-5	NA	NA	TGCAGCGTTGAACGAGAGACAGAGACCCAGTACTTC	CSVERETETQYF
TRBV3-1	TRBJ1-1	NA	NA	TGTGCCAGCAGCCATTCAGAACCGGCTGAAGCTTTCTTT	CASSHSEPAEAFF
TRBV5-1	TRBJ2-2	NA	many	TGCGCCAGCAGCTTCGGGACGGCGGCTGGGGAGCTGTTTTTT	CASSFGTAAGELFF
TRBV6-1	TRBJ2-3	NA	few	TGTGCCAGCCATGCCGGCGGGCTCCCTTGGGACACAGATACGCAGTATTTT	CASHAGGLPWDTDTQYF
TRBV7-9	TRBJ1-1	NA	NA	TGTGCCAGCAGCTTCACACGGCCTGAAGCTTTCTTT	CASSFTRPEAFF
TRBV9	TRBJ2-1	TRBD2	few	TGTGCCAGCAGCGTAAGCCCCGCGGGGGGAAATGAGCAGTTCTTC	CASSVSPAGGNEQFF
TRBV5-1	TRBJ1-1	NA	many	TGCGCCAGCAGCTTGGAGGGGGGCCGGAACACTGAAGCTTTCTTT	CASSLEGGRNTEAFF
TRBV14	TRBJ2-7	NA	few	TGTGCCAGCAGCCGATCCGACGGAAGCTCCTACGAGCAGTACTTC	CASSRSDGSSYEQYF
TRBV3-1	TRBJ2-7	TRBD2	few	TGTGCCAGCAGATTGAGACTAGCGGGGGCCTACGAGCAGTACTTC	CASRLRLAGAYEQYF
TRBV27	TRBJ2-1	NA	few	TGTGCCAGCAGTCTCCGGGACGCTTGGGGTGAGCAGTTCTTC	CASSLRDAWGEQFF
TRBV6-5	TRBJ2-7	NA	NA	TGTGCCAGCGGGTCAGTCGGTTACGAGCAGTACTTC	CASGSVGYEQYF
TRBV6-1	TRBJ2-1	NA	NA	TGTGCCACCAGTCGGATCTCCTACAATGAGCAGTTCTTC	CATSRISYNEQFF
TRBV12-3/TRBV12-4	TRBJ2-7	TRBD1	NA	TGTGCCAGCAGTTTGACAGGGGGTCGGACCTACGAGCAGTACTTC	CASSLTGGRTYEQYF
TRBV12-3/TRBV12-4	TRBJ1-5	TRBD1	many	TGTGCCAGCAGCTATAGGGGGCAAAATCAGCCCCAGCATTTT	CASSYRGQNQPQHF
TRBV6-1	TRBJ2-7	NA	NA	TGTGCCAGCAGTGAAGCGCGGCGCCGCGCAGGGTGGTTAGAGGAGCAGTACTTC	CASSEARRRAGWLEEQYF
TRBV11-3	TRBJ2-2	NA	NA	TGTGCCAGCAGCTTGGGGCTCATTGCGAACACCGGGGAGCTGTTTTTT	CASSLGLIANTGELFF
TRBV12-3/TRBV12-4	TRBJ2-2	TRBD2	few	TGTGCCAGCTCCGGCGGAGGGACTAGAGAAAACACCGGGGAGCTGTTTTTT	CASSGGGTRENTGELFF
TRBV20-1	TRBJ2-1	NA	many	TGCAGTGCGACACAGGGCAATGAGCAGTTCTTC	CSATQGNEQFF
TRBV20-1	TRBJ2-3	TRBD2	NA	TGCAGTGCTTTAGCGGGGCTCAGCACAGATACGCAGTATTTT	CSALAGLSTDTQYF
TRBV7-2	TRBJ2-2	NA	few	TGTGCCAGCACTTTTCGGGGGGAGCTGTTTTTT	CASTFRGELFF
TRBV29-1	TRBJ2-7	TRBD2	NA	TGCAGCGTTCCGCTAGCGGGAGGCGAGCAGTACTTC	CSVPLAGGEQYF
TRBV15	TRBJ2-3	NA	NA	TGTGCCACCAGCAGAGAACTGAGCACAGATACGCAGTATTTT	CATSRELSTDTQYF
TRBV29-1	TRBJ2-3	NA	many	TGCAGCGTTGAAGGGGGGGCCGGGACAGATACGCAGTATTTT	CSVEGGAGTDTQYF
TRBV10-1	TRBJ2-1	NA	NA	TGCGCCAGCAGTGAAGTAGTAAATGAGCAGTTCTTC	CASSEVVNEQFF
TRBV9	TRBJ2-1	TRBD1	NA	TGTGCCAGCAGCGTAGAGGGACAGACATACAATGAGCAGTTCTTC	CASSVEGQTYNEQFF
TRBV7-8	TRBJ2-7	NA	NA	TGTGCCACCCGTTACCCCCTCGGGGAGACCTACGAGCAGTACTTC	CATRYPLGETYEQYF
TRBV2	TRBJ2-7	NA	few	TGTGCCAGCAACGAGGATAGCGGCGAGCAGTACTTC	CASNEDSGEQYF
TRBV24-1	TRBJ2-5	NA	once	TGTGCCACCAGTCGAACTGCAGGGGTGTCGAAGACCCAGTACTTC	CATSRTAGVSKTQYF
TRBV29-1	TRBJ2-7	TRBD1	few	TGCAGCGTGACCGGGACAGCCTACGAGCAGTACTTC	CSVTGTAYEQYF
TRBV5-8	TRBJ1-3	NA	few	TGTGCCAGCAGCGGACCCGGGGCTGGAAACACCATATATTTT	CASSGPGAGNTIYF
TRBV20-1	TRBJ2-1	TRBD2	few	TGCAGTGCTAGGCCCCACGGGGCGGGGGGAAGGAATGAGCAGTTCTTC	CSARPHGAGGRNEQFF
TRBV12-3/TRBV12-4	TRBJ1-2	TRBD1	many	TGTGCCAGCAGTCTACAGGGGTTTCCTGGCTACACCTTC	CASSLQGFPGYTF
TRBV11-2	TRBJ2-2	NA	NA	TGTGCCAGCAGCTTAGTCGGGGCTTCGGCTGGGGAGCTGTTTTTT	CASSLVGASAGELFF